The rows below give T cell receptor beta chains drawn from one sample of a study of T cell responses to AZD1222 COVID-19 vaccine. Sequencing used immunoSEQ multiplex PCR; TCRdb keeps in-frame clones, though not all of them. The data contain over 100,000 clones, approximately 90% of them seen just once; the ten biggest clones take up around 0.99%. Sample: peripheral blood, taken 28 days after the second AZD1222 dose. Receptors originate from an adult who received the AZD1222 COVID-19 vaccine. The CDR3 runs from the conserved cysteine through the conserved F or W. D genes are given only for firm matches. Part of the rows lack a size; the others show once, few, many or a class for expanded clones.

>TRBJ1-5|-|TRBV5-1|-
CASSLGTVNQPQHF
TGCGCCAGCAGCTTAGGGACCGTGAATCAGCCCCAGCATTTT
>TRBJ1-2|-|TRBV30|-
CAWTRGLANYGYTF
TGTGCCTGGACCCGGGGGTTAGCTAACTATGGCTACACCTTC
>TRBJ1-3|TRBD1|TRBV28|-
CASSGPLTGVGDTIYF
TGTGCCAGCAGTGGCCCATTAACAGGGGTTGGGGACACCATATATTTT
>TRBJ2-6|TRBD1|TRBV6-2/TRBV6-3|-
CASSRGDRVSGANVLTF
TGTGCCAGCAGTCGGGGGGACAGGGTGTCTGGGGCCAACGTCCTGACTTTC
>TRBJ2-1|-|TRBV7-9|-
CASSLDGSSYNEQFF
TGTGCCAGCAGCTTAGATGGCAGTTCCTACAATGAGCAGTTCTTC
>TRBJ1-1|-|TRBV29-1|-
CSVVRQMNTEAFF
TGCAGCGTTGTTAGACAGATGAACACTGAAGCTTTCTTT
>TRBJ1-6|-|TRBV27|-
CASTSPSGGRSPLHF
TGTGCCAGCACCTCACCATCGGGGGGCAGGTCACCCCTCCACTTT
>TRBJ2-1|TRBD2|TRBV7-9|-
CASSSLSGRTYNEQFF
TGTGCCAGCAGCTCTCTTAGCGGGAGAACTTACAATGAGCAGTTCTTC
>TRBJ1-1|-|TRBV5-1|once
CASSYDPNTEAFF
TGCGCCAGCAGTTATGATCCGAACACTGAAGCTTTCTTT
>TRBJ2-7|TRBD2|TRBV11-1|-
CASSLGLAGQEYF
TGTGCCAGCAGCCTAGGACTAGCGGGACAGGAGTACTTC
>TRBJ1-6|-|TRBV5-6|-
CASSVDSYNSPLHF
TGTGCCAGCAGCGTAGACTCCTATAATTCACCCCTCCACTTT
>TRBJ1-2|TRBD1|TRBV6-6|-
CASTRTGETYGYTF
TGTGCCAGCACCCGGACAGGAGAAACCTATGGCTACACCTTC
>TRBJ1-3|-|TRBV5-1|-
CASSLSGLTGNTIYF
TGCGCCAGCAGCTTGTCAGGTCTAACTGGAAACACCATATATTTT
>TRBJ1-3|-|TRBV30|-
CAWSVQPPSGNTIYF
TGTGCCTGGAGTGTACAACCCCCCTCTGGAAACACCATATATTTT
>TRBJ2-5|-|TRBV24-1|-
CATGSGDGEETQYF
TGTGCCACCGGGTCTGGGGACGGGGAAGAGACCCAGTACTTC
>TRBJ1-5|TRBD1|TRBV6-1|once
CASSDGRGLGNQPQHF
TGTGCCAGCAGTGACGGCAGGGGGCTTGGCAATCAGCCCCAGCATTTT
>TRBJ2-2|-|TRBV6-1|-
CASSEERRAGELFF
TGTGCCAGCAGTGAAGAACGGAGGGCCGGGGAGCTGTTTTTT
>TRBJ2-2|-|TRBV2|few
CASSEFLAGELFF
TGTGCCAGCAGTGAATTCTTAGCCGGGGAGCTGTTTTTT
>TRBJ1-1|-|TRBV3-1/TRBV3-2|-
CASSQVVTGLTEAFF
TGTGCCAGCAGCCAAGTGGTGACAGGCCTCACTGAAGCTTTCTTT
>TRBJ2-1|-|TRBV11-2|few
CASSSELYNEQFF
TGTGCCAGCAGCTCCGAACTCTACAATGAGCAGTTCTTC
>TRBJ1-5|-|TRBV3-1/TRBV3-2|-
CASSTKQGIGQPQHF
TGTGCCAGCAGCACAAAACAGGGTATAGGTCAGCCCCAGCATTTT
>TRBJ1-2|TRBD1|TRBV11-2|-
CASSRDRTGYTF
TGTGCCAGCAGCCGGGACAGGACGGGCTACACCTTC
>TRBJ1-2|TRBD1|TRBV6-5|-
CASSQQTGKGHGYTF
TGTGCCAGCAGTCAACAGACAGGGAAGGGGCATGGCTACACCTTC
>TRBJ1-3|-|TRBV7-8|-
CASSLRPGVFSGNTIYF
TGTGCCAGCAGCCTACGACCAGGAGTTTTCTCTGGAAACACCATATATTTT
>TRBJ2-3|TRBD2|TRBV13|-
CASSLVGLAGTTDTQYF
TGTGCCAGCAGCTTAGTGGGACTAGCGGGAACCACAGATACGCAGTATTTT
>TRBJ2-1|TRBD2|TRBV6-1|-
CASSEAPGLAAKQFF
TGTGCCAGCAGTGAAGCTCCGGGACTAGCGGCTAAGCAGTTCTTC
>TRBJ1-2|-|TRBV11-2|-
CASSLEGATNYGYTF
TGTGCCAGCAGCTTAGAAGGGGCGACGAACTATGGCTACACCTTC
>TRBJ1-1|-|TRBV30|-
CAWSVLGETEAFF
TGTGCCTGGAGTGTTCTGGGGGAAACTGAAGCTTTCTTT
>TRBJ2-1|-|TRBV7-3|-
CASSIGGTNEQFF
TGTGCCAGTAGTATTGGGGGTACCAATGAGCAGTTCTTC